This T cell receptor beta chain was recorded in a study of blood T cell repertoires in COVID-19. Using immunoSEQ multiplex PCR, the repertoire was profiled, and TCRdb retains in-frame clones only, with some absent. The sample lists approximately 220,000 clones, 80% to 85% occurring once. Per the germline V gene, CDR1 is KGHSH and CDR2 is LQKENI. V was shortened by 6 bases and J by 1 base, with 19 bases between the two germline ends. This CDR3 has 16 residues. The chain has TRBV18 and TRBJ2-7; maybe TRBD2 (6 bases). This receptor was obtained from a woman aged 25 to 39 who had recovered from COVID-19. The sample consisted of peripheral blood. The CDR3 protein is CASSLGEAGLSYEQYF. In DNA form, the CDR3 reads TGTGCCAGCTCCCTCGGGGAGGCGGGTCTGTCCTACGAGCAGTACTTC.